This passage covers 19 T cell receptor beta chains from one sample sequenced in a study of response to subunit inactivated influenza vaccine (dated by TCRdb to 2016 to 2019). Preparation of the library involved RT-PCR. TCRdb records Illumina HiSeq 2500 as the sequencer. Using fastp trimming at Q25 and MiXCR clonotype assembly, TCRdb reanalyzed the public sequencing data and kept in-frame beta chains. Rows merge per CDR3 protein into single entries with the most common DNA and genes. The sample profile shows some 570,000 distinct CDR3 sequences; roughly 12% of them were found once. The top ten clones comprise approximately 11% of the sample. The sample also formed part of further work on T cells expressing NK-cell markers. According to the second study: TCR beta cDNA libraries were made by 5'RACE template switching that added a universal primer site and unique molecular identifiers.

Material: PBMCs from blood, obtained on the day of vaccination. Receptors originate from a man in his fifties who received an inactivated influenza vaccine. Donor details come from another sample of the same person, matched by shared clones.

This clonotype was picked up a small number of times. CDR3 region: CASSGTAGANTEAFF. Written as DNA, the CDR3 is TGCGCCAGCAGCGGGACAGCCGGAGCGAACACTGAAGCTTTCTTT. V usage is TRBV5-1 and J usage is TRBJ1-1; TRBD1 agrees at 7 bases. This CDR3 has 15 amino acids. Germline V gene sequence: CDR1 SGHRS, CDR2 YFSETQ. V was clipped by 4 bases and J by 1 base; unmatched bases: 7.

The chain has TRBV5-1 and TRBJ2-7, with TRBD1 matching over 9 bases. CDR1 and CDR2 (germline): SGHRS, YFSETQ. The CDR3 sequence is 16 residues long. The V segment lost 0 bases and the J segment 6 bases; nucleotides outside the gene matches: 10. This CDR3 is CASSLASGTGLGEQYF. The DNA for the CDR3 is TGCGCCAGCAGCTTGGCCTCCGGGACAGGGTTGGGCGAGCAGTACTTC.

The V call is TRBV18, the J call TRBJ2-7; D not resolved. This CDR3 spans 15 amino acids. V lost 0 bases, J lost 0 bases, and 9 bases lay in between. Germline V gives CDR1 KGHSH, CDR2 LQKENI. CDR3 in amino acids: CASSPPSRSSYEQYF. CDR3 DNA: TGTGCCAGCTCACCACCTAGCAGGAGCTCCTACGAGCAGTACTTC.

This clonotype has a handful of counts. The chain links TRBV5-1 to TRBJ1-1; TRBD1 agrees at 8 bases. The CDR3 extends over 15 amino acids. The trim removed 6 bases at V and 1 base at J, leaving 8 bases unmatched. In germline, CDR1 is SGHRS, CDR2 YFSETQ. The CDR3 loop is CASTDGQGGNTEAFF. CDR3 sequence (DNA): TGCGCCAGCACCGACGGACAGGGCGGGAACACTGAAGCTTTCTTT.

This clonotype was counted between two and nine times. This rearrangement joins TRBV7-9 to TRBJ2-1; the D gene could be TRBD1 or TRBD2 (5 bases each). Germline V gene sequence: CDR1 SEHNR, CDR2 FQNEAQ (reference sequence). Trimming removed 5 bases from V and 10 bases from J, with 21 bases in between. CDR3 length: 15 residues. CDR3 in amino acids: CASSVGTIGWEEQFF. The CDR3 DNA follows: TGTGCCAGCAGCGTCGGGACCATTGGTTGGGAGGAGCAGTTCTTC.

This clonotype was observed a few times. The chain couples TRBV12-3 or TRBV12-4 to TRBJ1-2, with D unresolved. The CDR3 length is 12 residues. V was trimmed by 4 bases and J by 10 bases, leaving 13 bases between them. The DNA of the CDR3 is TGTGCCAGCAGTTATAGCAGCTCCACCTACACCTTC. Its translation: CASSYSSSTYTF.

The rearrangement joins TRBV20-1 to TRBJ2-1, with D possibly being TRBD2 (6 bases). This CDR3 region has 14 residues. V lost 4 bases and J 5 bases, leaving 15 bases between the germline ends. Germline CDR1 is DFQATT and CDR2 is SNEGSKA (reference sequence). CDR3 sequence: CSATASALHNEQFF. The CDR3 DNA follows: TGCAGTGCTACTGCTAGCGCCCTTCACAATGAGCAGTTCTTC.

This clonotype was seen only once. The rearrangement joins TRBV5-6 to TRBJ2-3; either TRBD1 or TRBD2 may fit D (5 bases each). Germline V CDR1 and CDR2: SGHDT, YYEEEE. There are 13 residues in the CDR3. V lost 6 bases and J 1 base, leaving 9 bases between the germline ends. The CDR3 DNA sequence: TGTGCCAGCATCCGAGGGGGCACAGATACGCAGTATTTT. Translated: CASIRGGTDTQYF. Using reference TRBV5-6 and TRBJ2-3 for the parts outside the CDR3, the full variable domain is DAGVTQSPTHLIKTRGQQVTLRCSPKSGHDTVSWYQQALGQGPQFIFQYYEEEERQRGNFPDRFSGHQFPNYSSELNVNALLLGDSALYLCASIRGGTDTQYFGPGTRLTVL.

This clonotype was seen many times. CDR3 sequence (DNA): TGCAGCGTTCCATCAGATACGCAGTATTTT. Amino acids: CSVPSDTQYF. The gene calls are TRBV29-1 and TRBJ2-3; D is unresolved. The V gene lost 5 bases and the J gene lost 4 bases, with 4 bases spanning the gap. Germline loops: CDR1 SQVTM, CDR2 ANQGSEA. The CDR3 covers 10 residues.

This clonotype has only a few counts. The chain has TRBV4-1 and TRBJ2-1, with D tentatively TRBD2 (6 bases). V lost 4 bases to trimming and J lost 5 bases, with 15 bases between them. CDR1 and CDR2 from the germline V gene are MGHRA and YSYEKL. The CDR3 has 15 residues. The CDR3 protein is CASSRRGLGNNEQFF. For the CDR3, the DNA is TGCGCCAGCAGCCGACGGGGACTTGGGAACAATGAGCAGTTCTTC.

Many counts were recorded for this clonotype. The chain recombines TRBV5-1 with TRBJ2-2; 8 nucleotides line up with TRBD1. Per germline, CDR1 SGHRS and CDR2 YFSETQ. Trimming at V came to 4 bases and at J to 7 bases, leaving 15 bases not matched to a gene. The CDR3 extends over 17 amino acids. This CDR3 is CASSPLGQGASIGELFF. In DNA, the CDR3 is TGCGCCAGCAGCCCCCTTGGACAGGGAGCGAGTATCGGGGAGCTGTTTTTT.

This clonotype has a count of ten or more. V and J are TRBV5-1 and TRBJ1-4; D ambiguous. The V end lost 3 bases, the J end lost 3 bases, and 12 bases lay between the germline ends. Germline CDR1 reads SGHRS; CDR2 reads YFSETQ. The CDR3 runs to 15 residues. Here the CDR3 reads CASSSSPQANEKLFF. The CDR3 DNA is TGCGCCAGCAGCTCTAGCCCGCAGGCTAATGAAAAACTGTTTTTT.

This clonotype was detected a few times. This chain uses TRBV7-2 with TRBJ2-2; the D is unclear. The germline V gene has CDR1 SGHTA and CDR2 FQGNSA. The CDR3 is 15 amino acids. V was cut by 5 bases and J by 2 bases, with 12 bases left in between. In DNA, the CDR3 is TGTGCCAGCAGCATAGACCTAACTAACACCGGGGAGCTGTTTTTT. Residues: CASSIDLTNTGELFF.

This clonotype has at least ten counts. The chain combines TRBV27 with TRBJ2-5; D is undetermined. This CDR3 comprises 13 residues. Per germline, CDR1 MNHEY and CDR2 SMNVEV (reference sequence). V lost 2 bases to trimming and J lost 2 bases, with 6 bases between them. This chain's CDR3 is CASSLVGQETQYF. DNA for the CDR3: TGTGCCAGCAGTTTAGTAGGACAAGAGACCCAGTACTTC.

This chain connects TRBV5-1 to TRBJ2-1, with D perhaps TRBD2 (5 bases). CDR3 length equals 16 residues. Germline-derived CDR1 and CDR2 are SGHRS and YFSETQ. V gave up 2 bases and J gave up 0 bases, with 12 bases separating them. The CDR3, as DNA: TGCGCCAGCAGCTTCGGTCCGGGAAGCTCCTACAATGAGCAGTTCTTC. It translates to CASSFGPGSSYNEQFF.

V is TRBV29-1 and J is TRBJ2-5; D remains ambiguous. Trimming left V 5 bases short and J 5 bases short, with 9 bases between. The germline gives CDR1 SQVTM, CDR2 ANQGSEA. The CDR3 is made up of 11 amino acids. CDR3 sequence reads: CSVRPVETQYF. CDR3 DNA: TGCAGCGTTAGGCCCGTGGAGACCCAGTACTTC.

This clonotype was counted only a few times. The chain uses TRBV20-1 and TRBJ2-7; D is perhaps TRBD1 (6 bases). The CDR3 spans 14 residues. CDR1 DFQATT and CDR2 SNEGSKA come from the germline V gene (reference sequence). Trimming removed 1 base from V and 3 bases from J, with 13 bases in between. This CDR3 reads CSARGPGTIYEQYF. CDR3 DNA sequence: TGCAGTGCTAGAGGCCCTGGGACAATCTACGAGCAGTACTTC.

The V gene is TRBV19, the J gene TRBJ2-5, with a possible D match to TRBD2 (5 bases). Per the germline V gene, CDR1 is LNHDA and CDR2 is SQIVND (reference sequence). V lost 3 bases and J 3 bases, leaving 17 bases between the germline ends. The CDR3 has 16 amino acids. The CDR3 loop reads CASSITASGLKETQYF. DNA for the CDR3: TGTGCCAGTAGTATCACGGCCAGCGGCTTAAAAGAGACCCAGTACTTC.

This clonotype was seen just once. This chain uses TRBV4-3 with TRBJ2-3; 11 bases agree with TRBD2. V shed 1 base, J shed 2 bases, and the junction held 11 bases outside the gene matches. CDR3 length: 19 amino acids. Germline lookup yields CDR1 LGHNA and CDR2 YSLEER. CDR3 sequence: CASSQGLAGGPVNTDTQYF. CDR3 sequence (DNA): TGCGCCAGCAGCCAAGGCTTAGCGGGAGGGCCAGTGAACACAGATACGCAGTATTTT.